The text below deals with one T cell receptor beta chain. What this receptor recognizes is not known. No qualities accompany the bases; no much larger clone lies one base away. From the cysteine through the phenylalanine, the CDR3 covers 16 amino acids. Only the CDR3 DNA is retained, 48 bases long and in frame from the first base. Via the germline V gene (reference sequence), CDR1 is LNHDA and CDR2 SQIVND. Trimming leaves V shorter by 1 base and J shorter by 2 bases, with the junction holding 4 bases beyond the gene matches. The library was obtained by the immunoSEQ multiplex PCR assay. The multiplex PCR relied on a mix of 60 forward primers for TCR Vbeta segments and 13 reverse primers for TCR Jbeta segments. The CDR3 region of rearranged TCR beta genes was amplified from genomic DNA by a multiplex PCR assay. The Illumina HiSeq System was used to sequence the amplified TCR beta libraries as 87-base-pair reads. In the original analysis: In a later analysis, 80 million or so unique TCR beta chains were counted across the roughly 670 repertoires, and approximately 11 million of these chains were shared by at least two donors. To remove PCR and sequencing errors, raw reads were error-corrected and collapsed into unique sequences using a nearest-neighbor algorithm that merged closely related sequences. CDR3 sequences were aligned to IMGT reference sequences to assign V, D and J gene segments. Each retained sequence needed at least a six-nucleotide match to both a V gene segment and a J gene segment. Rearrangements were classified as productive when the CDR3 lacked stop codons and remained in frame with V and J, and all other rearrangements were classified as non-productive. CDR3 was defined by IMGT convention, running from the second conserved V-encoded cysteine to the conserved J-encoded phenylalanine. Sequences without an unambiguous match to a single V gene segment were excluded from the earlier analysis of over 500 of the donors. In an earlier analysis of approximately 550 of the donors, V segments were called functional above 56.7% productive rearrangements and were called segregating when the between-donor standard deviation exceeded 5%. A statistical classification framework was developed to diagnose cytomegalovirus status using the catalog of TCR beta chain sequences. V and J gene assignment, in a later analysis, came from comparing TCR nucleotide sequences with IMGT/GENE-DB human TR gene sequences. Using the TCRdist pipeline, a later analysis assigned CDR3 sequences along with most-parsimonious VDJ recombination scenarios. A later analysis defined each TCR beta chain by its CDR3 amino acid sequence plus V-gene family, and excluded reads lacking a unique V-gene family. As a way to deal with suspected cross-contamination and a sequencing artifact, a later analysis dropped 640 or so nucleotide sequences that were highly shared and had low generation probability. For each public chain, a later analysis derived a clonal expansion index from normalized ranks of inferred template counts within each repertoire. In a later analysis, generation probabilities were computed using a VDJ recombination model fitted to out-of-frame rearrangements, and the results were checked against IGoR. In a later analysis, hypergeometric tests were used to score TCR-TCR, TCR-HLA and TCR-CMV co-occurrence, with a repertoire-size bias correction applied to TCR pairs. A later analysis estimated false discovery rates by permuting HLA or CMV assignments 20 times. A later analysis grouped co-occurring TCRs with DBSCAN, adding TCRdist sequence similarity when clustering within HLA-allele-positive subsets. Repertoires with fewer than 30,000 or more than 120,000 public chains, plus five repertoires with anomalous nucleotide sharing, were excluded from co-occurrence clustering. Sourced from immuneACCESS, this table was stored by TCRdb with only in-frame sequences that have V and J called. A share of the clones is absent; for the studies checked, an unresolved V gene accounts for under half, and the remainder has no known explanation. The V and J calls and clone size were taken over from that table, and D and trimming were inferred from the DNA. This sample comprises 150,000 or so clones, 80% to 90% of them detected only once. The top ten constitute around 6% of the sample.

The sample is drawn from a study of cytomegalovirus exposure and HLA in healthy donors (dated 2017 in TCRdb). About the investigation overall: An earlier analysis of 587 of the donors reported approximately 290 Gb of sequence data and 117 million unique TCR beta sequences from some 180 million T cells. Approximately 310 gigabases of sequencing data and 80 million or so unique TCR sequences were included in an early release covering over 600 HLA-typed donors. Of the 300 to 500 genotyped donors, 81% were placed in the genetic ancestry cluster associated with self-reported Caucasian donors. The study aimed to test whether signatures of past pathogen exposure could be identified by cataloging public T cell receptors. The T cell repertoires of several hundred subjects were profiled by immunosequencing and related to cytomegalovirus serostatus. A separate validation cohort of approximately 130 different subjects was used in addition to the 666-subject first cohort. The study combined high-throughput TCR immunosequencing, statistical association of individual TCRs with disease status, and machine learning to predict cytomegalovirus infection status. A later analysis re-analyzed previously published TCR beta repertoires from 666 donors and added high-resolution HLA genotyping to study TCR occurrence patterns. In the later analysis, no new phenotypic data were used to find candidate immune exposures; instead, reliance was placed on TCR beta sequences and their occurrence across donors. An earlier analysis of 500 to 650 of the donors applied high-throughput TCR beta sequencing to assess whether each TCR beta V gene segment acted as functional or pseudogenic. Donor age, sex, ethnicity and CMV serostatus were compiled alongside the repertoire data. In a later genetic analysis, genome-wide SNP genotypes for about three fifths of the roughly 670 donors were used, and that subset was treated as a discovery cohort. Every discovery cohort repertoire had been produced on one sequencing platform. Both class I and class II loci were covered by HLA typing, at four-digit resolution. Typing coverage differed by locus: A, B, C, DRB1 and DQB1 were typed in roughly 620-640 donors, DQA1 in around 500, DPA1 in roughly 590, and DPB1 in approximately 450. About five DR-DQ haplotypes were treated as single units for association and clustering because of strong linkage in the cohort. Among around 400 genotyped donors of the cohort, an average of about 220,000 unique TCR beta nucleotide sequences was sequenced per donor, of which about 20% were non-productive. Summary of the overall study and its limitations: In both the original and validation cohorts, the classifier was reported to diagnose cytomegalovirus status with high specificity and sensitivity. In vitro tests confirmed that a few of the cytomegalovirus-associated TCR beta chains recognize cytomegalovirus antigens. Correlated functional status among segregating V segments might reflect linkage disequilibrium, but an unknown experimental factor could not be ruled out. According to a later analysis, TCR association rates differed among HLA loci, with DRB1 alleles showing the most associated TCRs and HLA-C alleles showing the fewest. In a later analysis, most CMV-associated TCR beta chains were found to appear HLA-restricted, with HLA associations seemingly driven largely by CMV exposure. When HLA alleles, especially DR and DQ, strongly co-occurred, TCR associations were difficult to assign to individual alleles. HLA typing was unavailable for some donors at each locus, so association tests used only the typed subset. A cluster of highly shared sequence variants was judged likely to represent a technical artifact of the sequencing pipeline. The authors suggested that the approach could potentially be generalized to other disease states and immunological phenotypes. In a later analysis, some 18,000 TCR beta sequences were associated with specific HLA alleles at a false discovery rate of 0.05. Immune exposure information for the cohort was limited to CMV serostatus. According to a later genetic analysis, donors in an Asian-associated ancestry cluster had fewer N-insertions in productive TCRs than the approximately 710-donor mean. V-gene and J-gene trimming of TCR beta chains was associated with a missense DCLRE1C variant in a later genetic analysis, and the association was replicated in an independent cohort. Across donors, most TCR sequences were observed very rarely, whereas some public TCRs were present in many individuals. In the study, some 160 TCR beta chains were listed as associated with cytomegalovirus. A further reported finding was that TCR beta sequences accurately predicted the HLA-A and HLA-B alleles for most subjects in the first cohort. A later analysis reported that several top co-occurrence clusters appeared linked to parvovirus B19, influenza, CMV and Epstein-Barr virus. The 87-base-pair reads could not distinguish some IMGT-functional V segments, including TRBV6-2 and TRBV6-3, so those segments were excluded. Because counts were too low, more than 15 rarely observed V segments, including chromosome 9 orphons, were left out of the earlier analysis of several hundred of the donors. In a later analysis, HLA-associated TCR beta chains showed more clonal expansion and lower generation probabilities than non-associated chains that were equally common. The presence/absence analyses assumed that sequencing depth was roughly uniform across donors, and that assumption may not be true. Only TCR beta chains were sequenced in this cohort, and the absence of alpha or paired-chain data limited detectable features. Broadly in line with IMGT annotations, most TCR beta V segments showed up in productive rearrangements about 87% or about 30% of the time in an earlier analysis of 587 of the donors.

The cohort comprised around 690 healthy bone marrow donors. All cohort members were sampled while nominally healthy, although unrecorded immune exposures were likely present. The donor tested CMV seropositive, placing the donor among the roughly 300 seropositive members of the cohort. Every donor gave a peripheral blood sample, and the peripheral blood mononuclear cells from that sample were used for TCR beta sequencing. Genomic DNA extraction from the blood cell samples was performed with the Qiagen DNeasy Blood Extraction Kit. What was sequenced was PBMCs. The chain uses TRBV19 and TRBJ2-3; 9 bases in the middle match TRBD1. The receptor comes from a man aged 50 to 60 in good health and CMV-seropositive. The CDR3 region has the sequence CASSIVGQGPTDTQYF. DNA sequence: TGTGCCAGTAGTATAGTGGGACAGGGTCCCACAGATACGCAGTATTTT.